This T cell receptor (beta chain) came from a study of metastatic and nonmetastatic thyroid tumors. Background on the study: Across peripheral blood and tumor or nodule tissue samples taken from malignant and benign thyroid patients, the repertoires were compared with one another.

Through MiXCR, TCRdb re-clonotyped the PCR reads. The table lists some 21,000 clones, roughly 9.7% of them singletons. No treatment had been given to any patient before thyroid surgery. Study-level results: Benign nodules reportedly had significantly lower TCR beta diversity than malignant thyroid tumors in blood and tumor.

This clone is categorized as medium-sized (0.01 to 0.1%). The antigen is unknown. This CDR3 is 15 amino acids long. CDR1 MNHEY and CDR2 SVGEGT come from the germline V gene. The V segment lost 6 bases and the J segment 4 bases; nucleotides outside the gene matches: 8. This sequence originates from a female donor with papillary thyroid cancer or a benign thyroid nodule (not recorded which). Some clones in this sample may be carry-over from other donors' samples. The sample taken for sequencing was blood. This chain uses TRBV6-2 or TRBV6-3 with TRBJ2-7, with 11 nucleotides matching TRBD2. The DNA of the CDR3 is TGTGCCAGCAGACTGACTAGCGGGATGGCGTACGAGCAGTACTTC. As protein: CASRLTSGMAYEQYF.